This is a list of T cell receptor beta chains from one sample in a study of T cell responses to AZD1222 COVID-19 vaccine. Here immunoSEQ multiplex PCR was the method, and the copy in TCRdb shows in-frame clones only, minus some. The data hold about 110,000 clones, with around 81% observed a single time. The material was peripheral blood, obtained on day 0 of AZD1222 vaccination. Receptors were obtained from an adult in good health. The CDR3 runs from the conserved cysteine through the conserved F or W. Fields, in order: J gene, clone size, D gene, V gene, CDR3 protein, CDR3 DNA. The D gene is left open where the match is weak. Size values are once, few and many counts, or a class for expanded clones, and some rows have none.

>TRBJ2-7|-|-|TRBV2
CASSPKGRGAAYEQYF
TGTGCCAGCAGTCCAAAGGGAAGGGGGGCCGCTTACGAGCAGTACTTC
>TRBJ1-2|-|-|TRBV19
CASRSGGSEGYTF
TGTGCCAGTAGGTCGGGGGGTTCTGAGGGCTACACCTTC
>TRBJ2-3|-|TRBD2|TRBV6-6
CASSHPPGRGTTDTQYF
TGTGCCAGCAGTCATCCCCCCGGGCGGGGGACCACAGATACGCAGTATTTT
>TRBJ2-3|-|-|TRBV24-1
CATSDTGDWSSTDTQYF
TGTGCCACCAGTGATACCGGGGACTGGTCTAGCACAGATACGCAGTATTTT
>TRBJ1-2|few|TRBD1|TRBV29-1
CSVADRVIGRGGYTF
TGCAGCGTTGCGGACAGGGTGATCGGTCGGGGAGGCTACACCTTC
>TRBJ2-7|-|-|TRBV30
CAWSPNYEQYF
TGTGCCTGGAGTCCAAACTACGAGCAGTACTTC
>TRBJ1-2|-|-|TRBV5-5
CASSLLHGGNYGYTF
TGTGCCAGCAGCTTACTCCACGGGGGTAACTATGGCTACACCTTC
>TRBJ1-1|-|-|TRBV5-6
CASSLGFRRGRNTEAFF
TGTGCCAGCAGCTTGGGGTTTAGGAGGGGTAGGAACACTGAAGCTTTCTTT
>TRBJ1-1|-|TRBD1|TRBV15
CATSRGSSGGTEAFF
TGTGCCACCAGCAGAGGGTCTTCAGGGGGCACTGAAGCTTTCTTT
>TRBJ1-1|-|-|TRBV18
CASSPGRYFEAFF
TGTGCCAGCTCCCCGGGACGGTATTTTGAAGCTTTCTTT
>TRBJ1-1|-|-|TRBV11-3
CASSFDRNTEAFF
TGTGCCAGCAGCTTTGACAGGAACACTGAAGCTTTCTTT
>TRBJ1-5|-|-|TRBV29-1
CSARHPNQPQHF
TGCAGCGCTCGACACCCAAATCAGCCCCAGCATTTT
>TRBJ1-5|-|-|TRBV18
CASSPPTLAGGQPQHF
TGTGCCAGCTCACCTCCCACGCTTGCCGGGGGACAGCCCCAGCATTTT
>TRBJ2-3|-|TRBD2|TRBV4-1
CASSQDGAGGPTDTQYF
TGCGCCAGCAGCCAAGACGGCGCGGGAGGGCCGACAGATACGCAGTATTTT
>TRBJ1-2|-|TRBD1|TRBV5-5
CASSPNRGRTNYGYTF
TGTGCCAGCAGCCCAAACAGGGGGCGAACTAACTATGGCTACACCTTC
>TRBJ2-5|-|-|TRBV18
CASSPDRETQYF
TGTGCCAGCTCACCAGACAGGGAGACCCAGTACTTC
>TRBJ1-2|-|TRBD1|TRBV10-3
CATRQGASYGYTF
TGTGCCACCCGACAGGGGGCCAGTTATGGCTACACCTTC
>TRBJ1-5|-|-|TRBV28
CASSLPGGNSQPQHF
TGTGCCAGCAGTTTACCGGGTGGGAATTCTCAGCCCCAGCATTTT
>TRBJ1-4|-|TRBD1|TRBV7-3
CASSASGTGVEKLFF
TGTGCCAGCAGCGCCTCCGGGACAGGGGTCGAAAAACTGTTTTTT